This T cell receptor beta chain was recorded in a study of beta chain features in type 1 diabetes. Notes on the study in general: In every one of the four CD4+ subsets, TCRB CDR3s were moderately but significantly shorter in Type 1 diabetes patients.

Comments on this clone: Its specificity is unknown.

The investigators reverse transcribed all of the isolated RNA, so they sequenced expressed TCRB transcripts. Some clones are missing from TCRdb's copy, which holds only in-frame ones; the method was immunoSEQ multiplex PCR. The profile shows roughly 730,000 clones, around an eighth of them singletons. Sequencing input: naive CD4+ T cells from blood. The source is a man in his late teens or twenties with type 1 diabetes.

The CDR3 loop is CSVEGGSEAFF. The DNA of the CDR3 is TGCAGCGTTGAAGGCGGGAGTGAAGCTTTCTTT. The chain carries TRBV29-1 and TRBJ1-1; D ambiguous. Germline loops: CDR1 SQVTM, CDR2 ANQGSEA. V lost 1 base and J 7 bases, leaving 7 bases between the germline ends. CDR3 length: 11 residues.